The source of this T cell receptor (beta chain) is a study of cytomegalovirus exposure and HLA in healthy donors. Study-wide findings and caveats: Donors were assumed by presence/absence analyses to have roughly uniform sequencing depth.

As to this clone: The antigen remains undetermined.

The PCR employed 60 Vbeta primers together with 13 Jbeta primers. Clones were sequenced by immunoSEQ multiplex PCR, and TCRdb holds only the in-frame ones, with some missing. This sample's table has approximately 60,000 clones. Trimming took 6 bases from V and 11 from J, leaving 17 bases between them. The germline V gene has CDR1 SNHLY and CDR2 FYNNEI. CDR3 length equals 13 residues. The clonotype originates from a man aged 25 to 40 in good health and CMV-seropositive. The sample was PBMCs. This chain uses TRBV2 with TRBJ1-5; D is undetermined. In nucleotides, the CDR3 is TGTGCCAGCAGCGAATCAGACCCGCGGTCCCAGCATTTT. As protein: CASSESDPRSQHF.